This T cell receptor beta chain was recovered during a study of blood T cell repertoires in COVID-19. Study overall: T cells, B-cell-depleted T cells, or PBMCs provided the cDNA or gDNA that served as material.

The CDR3 totals 16 residues. The germline gives CDR1 SGDLS, CDR2 YYNGEE. V lost 0 bases and J lost 0, with 12 bases in between. Profiled with immunoSEQ multiplex PCR; TCRdb holds only in-frame clones, not every one. The sample records 150,000 to 180,000 clones, roughly 83% being singletons. The sample holds one count of this clone. The rearrangement uses TRBV9 and TRBJ1-1; no definite D call. This clonotype was obtained from a woman aged 55-69 years with COVID-19, enrolled during active disease. Sequences were obtained from peripheral blood. This chain's CDR3 is CASSVAPSAVNTEAFF. The DNA for the CDR3 is TGTGCCAGCAGCGTAGCGCCATCCGCGGTGAACACTGAAGCTTTCTTT.